This TCR beta chain was recorded in a study of sequential checkpoint blockade in melanoma. Across the study: Randomization was 1:1 between first-line nivolumab→ipilimumab and ipilimumab→nivolumab. After both sequences, patients received maintenance nivolumab.

Assay: immunoSEQ multiplex PCR; the TCRdb copy retains only in-frame clones and omits some. The sample gives fewer than 40,000 clones, 86% of which show up once; 22% is in the top ten. V shed 6 bases and J 4 bases; nucleotides not matched to a gene: 11. The CDR3 extends over 15 amino acids. Germline V gene lookup returns CDR1 MDHEN and CDR2 SYDVKM. Treatment defined: randomized to nivolumab then ipilimumab (arm A) or the reverse (arm B). Patients had received no earlier DNA-damaging chemotherapy. From thawed PBMCs, live CD3+CD8+ cells negative for CD19 and CD56 were sorted. The V and J genes are TRBV28 and TRBJ1-2; 7 bases map to TRBD1. Sample: CD8+ T cells sorted from blood (inferred from file names), taken from a patient given nivolumab and ipilimumab in sequence. The sequence derives from a human donor with melanoma. CDR3 in DNA: TGTGCCAGCAGCATCCTTGGACAGGCTTCCTATGGCTACACCTTC. Encoded protein: CASSILGQASYGYTF.